This T cell receptor (beta chain) was obtained from a study of PD-1 blockade in classical Hodgkin lymphoma. In the study overall: Intravenous nivolumab at 3 mg/kg was given to patients every 2 weeks.

Trimming pared 4 bases from V and 0 bases from J, leaving 9 bases between. The CDR3 totals 14 residues. Germline CDR1 reads KGHSY; CDR2 reads FQNENV. All patients relapsed after autologous stem cell transplantation, and brentuximab vedotin exposure varied. The method was immunoSEQ multiplex PCR; TCRdb's version includes in-frame clones alone and lacks a portion of them. The sample holds roughly 50,000 clones, 81% seen once. The TCR sequence derives from a human donor with classical Hodgkin lymphoma. The specimen comprised peripheral blood mononuclear cells (PBMCs), sampled at baseline. The chain links TRBV16 to TRBJ1-1; D is perhaps TRBD1 (5 bases). The CDR3 is CASSLQALNTEAFF. The CDR3 DNA sequence: TGTGCCAGCAGCCTACAGGCGCTGAACACTGAAGCTTTCTTT.